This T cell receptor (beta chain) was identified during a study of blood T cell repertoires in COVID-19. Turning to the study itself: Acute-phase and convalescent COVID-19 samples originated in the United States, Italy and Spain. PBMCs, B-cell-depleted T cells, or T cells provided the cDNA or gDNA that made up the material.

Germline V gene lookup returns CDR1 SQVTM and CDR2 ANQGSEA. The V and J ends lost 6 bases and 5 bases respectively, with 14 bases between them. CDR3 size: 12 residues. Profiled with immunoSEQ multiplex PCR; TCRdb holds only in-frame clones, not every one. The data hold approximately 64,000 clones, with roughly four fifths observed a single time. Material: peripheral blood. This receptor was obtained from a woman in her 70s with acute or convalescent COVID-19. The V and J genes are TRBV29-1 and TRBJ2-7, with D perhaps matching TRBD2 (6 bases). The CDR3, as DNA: TGCAGCGTAGACGACGGCGGGGACGAGCAGTACTTC. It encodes CSVDDGGDEQYF.